Listed here is a single T cell receptor beta chain. The antigen remains undetermined. The data were produced by immunoSEQ multiplex PCR, yet TCRdb's version contains in-frame clones alone and is incomplete. The sample contains 40,000 to 60,000 clones, about 88% of which appear only once. Germline-derived CDR1 and CDR2 are LNHDA and SQIVND (reference sequence). The CDR3 extends over 13 amino acids. V lost 5 bases, J lost 4 bases, and 12 bases lay in between. These data are taken from a study of chemoradiotherapy in HPV16-positive cancers. Study-level findings and limits: In HPV16-positive patients, HPV-responsive T-cell expansion tracked better recurrence-free survival.

The clonotype comes from a human donor with HPV-associated anogenital cancer. The source was blood, collected from a patient who underwent chemoradiotherapy. This chain connects TRBV19 to TRBJ2-7; possible D gene TRBD1, 5 bases. CDR3 sequence: CASSPDSSYEQYF. DNA of the CDR3: TGTGCCAGTAGTCCAGACAGCTCTTACGAGCAGTACTTC.